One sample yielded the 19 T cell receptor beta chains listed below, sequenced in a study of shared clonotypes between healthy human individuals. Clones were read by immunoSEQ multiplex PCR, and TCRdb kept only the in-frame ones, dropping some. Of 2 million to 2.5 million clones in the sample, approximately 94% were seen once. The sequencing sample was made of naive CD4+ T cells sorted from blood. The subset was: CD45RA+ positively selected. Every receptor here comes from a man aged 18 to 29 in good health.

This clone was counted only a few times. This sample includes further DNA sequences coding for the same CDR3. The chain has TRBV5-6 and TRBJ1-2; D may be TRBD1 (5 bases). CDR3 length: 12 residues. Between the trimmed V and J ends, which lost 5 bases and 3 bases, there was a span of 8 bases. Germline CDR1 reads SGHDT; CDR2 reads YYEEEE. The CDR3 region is CASSPGYYGYTF. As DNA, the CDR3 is TGTGCCAGCAGTCCAGGGTACTATGGCTACACCTTC.

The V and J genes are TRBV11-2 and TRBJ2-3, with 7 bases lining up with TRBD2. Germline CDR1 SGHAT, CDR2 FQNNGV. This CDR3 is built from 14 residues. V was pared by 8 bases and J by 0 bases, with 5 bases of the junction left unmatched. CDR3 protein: CASRSGISTDTQYF. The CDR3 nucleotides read TGTGCCAGCCGAAGCGGGATCAGCACAGATACGCAGTATTTT.

The CDR3 DNA sequence: TGTGCCAGCTATTCCGGAACCTTGAACACTGAAGCTTTCTTT. Translation gives CASYSGTLNTEAFF. V is TRBV6-1 and J is TRBJ1-1; no clear D. The CDR3 length is 14 residues. CDR1 is MNHNS, CDR2 SASEGT, per germline. Trimming left V 8 bases short and J 0 bases short, with 13 bases between.

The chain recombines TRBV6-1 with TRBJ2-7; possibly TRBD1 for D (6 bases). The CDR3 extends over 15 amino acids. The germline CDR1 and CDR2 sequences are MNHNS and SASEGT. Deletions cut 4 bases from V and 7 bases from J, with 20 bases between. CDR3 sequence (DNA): TGTGCCAGCAGTGGTTACCAGACAGGTGCTAGGGAGCAGTACTTC. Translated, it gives CASSGYQTGAREQYF.

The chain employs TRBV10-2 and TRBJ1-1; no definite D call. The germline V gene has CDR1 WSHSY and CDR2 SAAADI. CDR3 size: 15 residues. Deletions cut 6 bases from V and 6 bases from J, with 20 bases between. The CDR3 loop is CASSDGSLKVPEAFF. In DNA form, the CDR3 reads TGCGCCAGCAGCGATGGGTCACTGAAAGTTCCTGAAGCTTTCTTT.

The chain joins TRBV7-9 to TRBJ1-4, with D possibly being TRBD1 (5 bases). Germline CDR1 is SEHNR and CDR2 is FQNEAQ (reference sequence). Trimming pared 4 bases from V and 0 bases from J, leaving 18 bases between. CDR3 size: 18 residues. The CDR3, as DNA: TGTGCCAGCAGCTCCGGGGCGGGAATAATGACAACTAATGAAAAACTGTTTTTT. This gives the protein CASSSGAGIMTTNEKLFF.

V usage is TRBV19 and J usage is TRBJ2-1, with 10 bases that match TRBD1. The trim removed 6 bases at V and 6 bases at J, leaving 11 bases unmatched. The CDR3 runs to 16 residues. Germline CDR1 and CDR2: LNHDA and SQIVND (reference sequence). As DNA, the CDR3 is TGTGCCAGTAGGAGCGATCGGGGGACAGGGGCCAATGAGCAGTTCTTC. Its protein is CASRSDRGTGANEQFF.

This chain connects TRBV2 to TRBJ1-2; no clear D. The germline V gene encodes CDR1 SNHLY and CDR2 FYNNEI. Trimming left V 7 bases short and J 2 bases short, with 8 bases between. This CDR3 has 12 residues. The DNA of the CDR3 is TGTGCCAGCACTGCAGGAAACTATGGCTACACCTTC. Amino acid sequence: CASTAGNYGYTF.

CDR3 DNA sequence: TGTGCCAGCAGCCCGAATTTCCAGACTGAAGCTTTCTTT. Translation gives CASSPNFQTEAFF. The chain combines TRBV5-4 with TRBJ1-1; no reliable D call. Looked up from germline, CDR1 is SGHNT and CDR2 is YYREEE (reference sequence). The CDR3 length is 13 residues. The V and J ends lost 4 bases and 5 bases respectively, with 12 bases between them.

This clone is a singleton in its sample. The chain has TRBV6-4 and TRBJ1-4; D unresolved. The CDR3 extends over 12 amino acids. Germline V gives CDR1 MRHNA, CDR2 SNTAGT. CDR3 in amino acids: CGQQRVWGKLFF. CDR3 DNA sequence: TGTGGCCAGCAGCGCGTGTGGGGAAAACTGTTTTTT.

Written as DNA, the CDR3 is TGTGCCAGCAGCTCAACAGGGACTGGGAGGGAGCAGTACTTC. This translates into CASSSTGTGREQYF. The rearrangement links TRBV25-1 to TRBJ2-7; perhaps D is TRBD1 or TRBD2 (6 bases each). The CDR3 is 14 amino acids. V lost 6 bases and J lost 7, with 19 bases in between. Germline assignment: CDR1 MGHDK and CDR2 SYGVNS.

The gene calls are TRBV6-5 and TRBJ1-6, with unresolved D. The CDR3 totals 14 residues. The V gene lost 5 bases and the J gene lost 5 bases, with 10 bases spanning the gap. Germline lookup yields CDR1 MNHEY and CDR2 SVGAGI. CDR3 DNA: TGTGCCAGCAGTGCTTGGGAAGATAATTCACCCCTCCACTTT. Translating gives CASSAWEDNSPLHF.

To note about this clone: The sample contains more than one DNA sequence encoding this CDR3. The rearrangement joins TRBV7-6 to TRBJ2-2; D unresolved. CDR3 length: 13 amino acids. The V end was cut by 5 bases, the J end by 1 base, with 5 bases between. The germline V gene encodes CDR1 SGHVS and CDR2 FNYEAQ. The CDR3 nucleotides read TGTGCCAGCAGCACCGGGAACACCGGGGAGCTGTTTTTT. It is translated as CASSTGNTGELFF.

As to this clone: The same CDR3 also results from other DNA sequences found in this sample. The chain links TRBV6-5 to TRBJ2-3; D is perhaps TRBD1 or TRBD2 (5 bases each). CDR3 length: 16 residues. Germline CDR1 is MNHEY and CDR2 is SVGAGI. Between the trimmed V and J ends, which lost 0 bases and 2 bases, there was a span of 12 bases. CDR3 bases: TGTGCCAGCAGTTACTCGAGTGGGGGAAACACAGATACGCAGTATTTT. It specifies CASSYSSGGNTDTQYF.

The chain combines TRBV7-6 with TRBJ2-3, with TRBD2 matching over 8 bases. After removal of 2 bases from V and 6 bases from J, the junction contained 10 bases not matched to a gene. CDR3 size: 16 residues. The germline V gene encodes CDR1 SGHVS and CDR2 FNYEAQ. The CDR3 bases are TGTGCCAGCAGCTTATCTCCACTAGCGGCGACGGATACGCAGTATTTT. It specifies CASSLSPLAATDTQYF.

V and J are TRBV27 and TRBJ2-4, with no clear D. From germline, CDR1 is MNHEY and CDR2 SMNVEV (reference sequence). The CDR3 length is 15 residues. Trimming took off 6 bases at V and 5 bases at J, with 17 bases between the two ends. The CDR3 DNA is TGTGCCAGCAGCCCTTGGCCACGAAGCGAAAACATTCAGTACTTC. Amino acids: CASSPWPRSENIQYF.

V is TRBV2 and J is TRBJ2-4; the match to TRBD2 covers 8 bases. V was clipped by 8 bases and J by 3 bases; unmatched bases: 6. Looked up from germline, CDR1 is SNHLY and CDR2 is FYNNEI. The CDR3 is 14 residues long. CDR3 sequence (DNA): TGTGCCAGCGGGGGACTAGTGGGCAAAAACATTCAGTACTTC. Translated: CASGGLVGKNIQYF.

The CDR3 loop is CASSLGPGTGRAQYF. In nucleotides, the CDR3 is TGTGCCAGCAGCTTAGGCCCCGGGACAGGACGAGCCCAGTACTTC. The rearrangement joins TRBV7-6 to TRBJ2-5, with 8 bases fitting TRBD1. The CDR3 has 15 residues. CDR1 is SGHVS, CDR2 FNYEAQ, per germline. V was pared by 1 base and J by 9 bases, with 10 bases of the junction left unmatched.

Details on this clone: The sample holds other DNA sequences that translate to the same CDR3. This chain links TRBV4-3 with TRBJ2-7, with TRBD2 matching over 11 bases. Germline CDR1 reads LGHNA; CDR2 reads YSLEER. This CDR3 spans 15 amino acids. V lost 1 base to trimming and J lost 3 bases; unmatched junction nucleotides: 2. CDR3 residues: CASSQVAGGYYEQYF. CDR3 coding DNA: TGCGCCAGCAGCCAAGTAGCGGGAGGGTACTACGAGCAGTACTTC.